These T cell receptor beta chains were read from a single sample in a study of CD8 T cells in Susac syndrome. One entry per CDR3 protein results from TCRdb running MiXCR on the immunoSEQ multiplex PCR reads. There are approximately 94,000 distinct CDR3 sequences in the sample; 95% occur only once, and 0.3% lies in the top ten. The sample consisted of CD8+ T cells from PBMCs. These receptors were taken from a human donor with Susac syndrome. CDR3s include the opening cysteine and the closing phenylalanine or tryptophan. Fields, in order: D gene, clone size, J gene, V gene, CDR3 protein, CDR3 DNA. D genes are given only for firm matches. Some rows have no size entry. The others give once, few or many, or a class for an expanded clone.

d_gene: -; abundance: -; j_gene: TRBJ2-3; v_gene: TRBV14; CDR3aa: CASSHVGEDTQYF; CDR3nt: TGTGCCAGCAGCCATGTGGGGGAGGATACGCAGTATTTT
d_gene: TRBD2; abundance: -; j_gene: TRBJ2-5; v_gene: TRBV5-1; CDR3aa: CASRPQGGGKTQYF; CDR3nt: TGCGCCAGCCGCCCTCAGGGCGGGGGAAAGACCCAGTACTTC
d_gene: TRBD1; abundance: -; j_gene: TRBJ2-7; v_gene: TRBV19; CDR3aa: CASAGQGADEQYF; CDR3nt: TGTGCCAGTGCCGGACAGGGGGCGGACGAGCAGTACTTC
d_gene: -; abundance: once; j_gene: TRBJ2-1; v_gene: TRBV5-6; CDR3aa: CASSLDSPYNEQFF; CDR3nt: TGTGCCAGCAGCTTGGATTCCCCGTACAATGAGCAGTTCTTC
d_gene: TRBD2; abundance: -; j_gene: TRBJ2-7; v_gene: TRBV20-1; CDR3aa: CSARAGTSGDSYEQYF; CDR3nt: TGCAGTGCTAGGGCCGGGACTAGCGGGGATTCCTACGAGCAGTACTTC
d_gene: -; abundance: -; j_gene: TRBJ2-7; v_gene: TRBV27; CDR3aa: CASSPRGQGLPYEQYF; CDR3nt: TGTGCCAGCAGCCCAAGAGGGCAGGGTTTGCCCTACGAGCAGTACTTC
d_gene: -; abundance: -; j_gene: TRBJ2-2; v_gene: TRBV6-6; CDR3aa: CASSLPQGRNTGELFF; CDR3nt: TGTGCCAGCAGTCTTCCTCAGGGAAGGAACACCGGGGAGCTGTTTTTT
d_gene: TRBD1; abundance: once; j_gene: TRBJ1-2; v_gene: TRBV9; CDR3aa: CASSPRTGNGYTF; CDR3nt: TGTGCCAGCAGCCCTCGGACAGGGAATGGCTACACCTTC
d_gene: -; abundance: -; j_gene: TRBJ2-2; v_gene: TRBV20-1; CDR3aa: CSARDSQRNTGELFF; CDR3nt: TGCAGTGCTAGAGATAGCCAGCGGAACACCGGGGAGCTGTTTTTT
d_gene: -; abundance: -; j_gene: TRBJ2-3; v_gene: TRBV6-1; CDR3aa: CASSEGAGRSDTQYF; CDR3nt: TGTGCCAGCAGTGAAGGAGCAGGCCGCTCAGATACGCAGTATTTT
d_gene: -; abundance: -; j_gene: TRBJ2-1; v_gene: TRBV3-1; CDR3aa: CASSQGLAPNEQFF; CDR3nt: TGTGCCAGCAGCCAAGGGCTAGCGCCCAATGAGCAGTTCTTC
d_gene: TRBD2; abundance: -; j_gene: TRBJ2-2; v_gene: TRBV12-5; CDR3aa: CVHWRYEEMGGLAGNTGELFF; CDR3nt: TGTGTCCATTGGCGATACGAAGAAATGGGGGGACTAGCGGGGAACACCGGGGAGCTGTTTTTT
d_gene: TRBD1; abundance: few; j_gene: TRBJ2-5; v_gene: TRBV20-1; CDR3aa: CSASRTGQETQYF; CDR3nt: TGCAGTGCTTCTCGGACAGGGCAAGAGACCCAGTACTTC
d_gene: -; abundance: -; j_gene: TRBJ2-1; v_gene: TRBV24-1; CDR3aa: CATSDSRGDYSSYNEQFF; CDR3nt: TGTGCCACCAGTGACTCCCGTGGGGATTATAGCTCCTACAATGAGCAGTTCTTC
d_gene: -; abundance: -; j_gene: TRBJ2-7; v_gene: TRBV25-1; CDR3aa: CASSEYGGKQYF; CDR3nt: TGTGCCAGCAGTGAATACGGCGGGAAGCAGTACTTC
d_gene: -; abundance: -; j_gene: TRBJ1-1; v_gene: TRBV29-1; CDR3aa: CSVLLTEAFF; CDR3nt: TGCAGCGTGCTACTCACTGAAGCTTTCTTT
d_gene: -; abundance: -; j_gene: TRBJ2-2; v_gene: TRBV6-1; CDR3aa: CASSDGGQTTGELFF; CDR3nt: TGTGCCAGCAGTGACGGTGGACAGACCACCGGGGAGCTGTTTTTT
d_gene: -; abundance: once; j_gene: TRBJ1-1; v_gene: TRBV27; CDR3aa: CASSTRRENTEAFF; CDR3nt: TGTGCCAGCAGTACCCGACGGGAGAACACTGAAGCTTTCTTT
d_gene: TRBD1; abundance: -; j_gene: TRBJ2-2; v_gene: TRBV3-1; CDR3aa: CASSPGGTGELFF; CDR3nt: TGTGCCAGCTCCCCAGGGGGCACCGGGGAGCTGTTTTTT
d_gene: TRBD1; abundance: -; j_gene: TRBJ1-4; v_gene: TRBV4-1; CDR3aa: CASSQEGQGNEKLFF; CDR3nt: TGCGCCAGCAGCCAAGAGGGACAGGGGAATGAAAAACTGTTTTTT
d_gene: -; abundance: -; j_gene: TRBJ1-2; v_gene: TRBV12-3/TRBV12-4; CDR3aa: CASSTQGYGYTF; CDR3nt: TGTGCCAGCAGTACACAGGGCTATGGCTACACCTTC
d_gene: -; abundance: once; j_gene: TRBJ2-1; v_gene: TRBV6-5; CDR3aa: CASSYLLGSEQFF; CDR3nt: TGTGCCAGCAGTTACCTCTTAGGGAGTGAGCAGTTCTTC
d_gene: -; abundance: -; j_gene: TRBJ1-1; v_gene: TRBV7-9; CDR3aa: CASSRGNEAFF; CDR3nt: TGTGCCAGCAGCCGGGGGAATGAAGCTTTCTTT
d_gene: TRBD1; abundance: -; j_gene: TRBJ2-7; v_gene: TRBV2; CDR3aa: CASMTGTGAYEQYF; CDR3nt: TGTGCCAGCATGACCGGGACAGGCGCCTACGAGCAGTACTTC
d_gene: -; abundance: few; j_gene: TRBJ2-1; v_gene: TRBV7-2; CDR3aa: CASSLLNEQFF; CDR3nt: TGTGCCAGCAGCTTACTCAATGAGCAGTTCTTC
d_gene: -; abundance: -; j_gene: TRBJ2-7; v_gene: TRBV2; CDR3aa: CASSSLTSSYEQYF; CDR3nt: TGTGCCAGCAGCAGTCTCACAAGCTCCTACGAGCAGTACTTC